This T cell receptor (beta chain) was recovered during a study of blood T cell repertoires in COVID-19. Trimming at V came to 4 bases and at J to 1 base, leaving 13 bases not matched to a gene. The CDR3 covers 19 residues. Germline loops: CDR1 SGDLS, CDR2 YYNGEE. The protocol was immunoSEQ multiplex PCR, while the TCRdb copy is restricted to in-frame clones and leaves out a portion. The repertoire holds 300,000 to 500,000 clones, with approximately 88% as singletons. Individuals drawn from under 30 US areas were about 18 to 100 years old. The chain is built from TRBV9 and TRBJ2-1; 11 bases match TRBD2. The source of this sequence is a woman aged 25-40 years with acute COVID-19. The sequencing input was PBMCs or T cells enriched from blood (not recorded which). CDR3 coding DNA: TGTGCCAGCAGCCCCGAAGTATTAGCGGGGGGGTGGTCCTACAATGAGCAGTTCTTC. Translated, it gives CASSPEVLAGGWSYNEQFF.